The T cell receptor (beta chain) described here comes from a study of CD8+ T cells in alopecia areata. In the study overall: Among treated patients, oral tofacitinib was administered at 5 to 10 mg twice daily.

As for this clone: As yet, its antigen is unknown.

Extracted from the samples, RNA was reverse transcribed into cDNA to serve as the sequencing template. The table came from immunoSEQ multiplex PCR; TCRdb's copy has only in-frame clones and leaves some out. The sample lists approximately 280,000 clones; more than 45% were seen once. Regarding treatment: oral pan-JAK inhibitor, 5-10 mg twice daily. The study's findings and limits: Administration of tofacitinib significantly diminished scalp clonality and expanded CD8+ clones within the top 100. Mice gave a clearer picture of TCR sharing than patients did, possibly for HLA-related reasons.

The sequence was obtained from a human donor with alopecia areata. Sequenced here: CD4+ T cells sorted from blood, sampled at week 24, from a patient treated with tofacitinib.

The CDR3 coding sequence is TGTGCCAGCAGCTTAGAGGTGGGCACCTCCTACGAGCAGTACTTC. Protein sequence: CASSLEVGTSYEQYF. The rearrangement uses TRBV7-6 and TRBJ2-7; D is ambiguous. The CDR3 loop spans 15 amino acids. V lost 1 base and J lost 0, with 10 bases in between. The germline gives CDR1 SGHVS, CDR2 FNYEAQ.